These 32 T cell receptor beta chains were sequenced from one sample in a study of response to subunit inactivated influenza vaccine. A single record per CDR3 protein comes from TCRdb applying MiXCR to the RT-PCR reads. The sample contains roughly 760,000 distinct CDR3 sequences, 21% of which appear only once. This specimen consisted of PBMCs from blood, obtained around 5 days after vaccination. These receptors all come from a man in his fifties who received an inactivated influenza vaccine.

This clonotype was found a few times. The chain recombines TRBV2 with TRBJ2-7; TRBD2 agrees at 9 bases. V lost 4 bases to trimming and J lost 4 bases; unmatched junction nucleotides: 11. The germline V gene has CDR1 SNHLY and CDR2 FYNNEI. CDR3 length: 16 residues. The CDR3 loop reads CASSGSGSSLVYEQYF. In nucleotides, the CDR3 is TGTGCCAGCAGTGGTAGCGGGAGTTCCCTCGTTTACGAGCAGTACTTC.

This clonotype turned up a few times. Written as DNA, the CDR3 is TGTGCCAGCAGCTTACGTGAGACGGCGGGATCACCCCTCCACTTT. Translated: CASSLRETAGSPLHF. The chain recombines TRBV11-1 with TRBJ1-6; D gene uncertain. This CDR3 contains 15 residues. Germline CDR1 reads SGHAT; CDR2 reads FQDESV (reference sequence). Trimming left V 2 bases short and J 10 bases short, with 15 bases between.

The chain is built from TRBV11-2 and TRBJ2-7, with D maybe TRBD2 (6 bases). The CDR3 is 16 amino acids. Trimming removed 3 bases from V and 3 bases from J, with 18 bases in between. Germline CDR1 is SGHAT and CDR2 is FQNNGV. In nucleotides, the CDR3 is TGTGCCAGCAGCTTTTACGGGGGAACCGACTACTACGAGCAGTACTTC. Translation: CASSFYGGTDYYEQYF.

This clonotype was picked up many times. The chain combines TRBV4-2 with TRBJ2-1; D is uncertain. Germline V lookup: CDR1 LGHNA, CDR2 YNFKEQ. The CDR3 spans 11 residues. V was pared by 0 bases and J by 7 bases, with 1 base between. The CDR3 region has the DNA TGTGCCAGCAGCCAAGATAATGAGCAGTTCTTC. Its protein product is CASSQDNEQFF.

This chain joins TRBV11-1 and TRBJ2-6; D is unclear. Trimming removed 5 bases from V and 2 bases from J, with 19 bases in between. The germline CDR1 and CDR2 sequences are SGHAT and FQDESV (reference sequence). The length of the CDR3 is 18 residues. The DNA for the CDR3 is TGTGCCAGCAGCCCCAAAGCCGGGCCTCCGACTGGGGCCAACGTCCTGACTTTC. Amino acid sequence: CASSPKAGPPTGANVLTF.

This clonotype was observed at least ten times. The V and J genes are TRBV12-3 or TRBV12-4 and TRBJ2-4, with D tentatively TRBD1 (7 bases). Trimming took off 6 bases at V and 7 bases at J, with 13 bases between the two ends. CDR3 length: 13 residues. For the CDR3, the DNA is TGTGCCAGCAGACCGGAGGGGGCGAACATTCAGTACTTC. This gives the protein CASRPEGANIQYF.

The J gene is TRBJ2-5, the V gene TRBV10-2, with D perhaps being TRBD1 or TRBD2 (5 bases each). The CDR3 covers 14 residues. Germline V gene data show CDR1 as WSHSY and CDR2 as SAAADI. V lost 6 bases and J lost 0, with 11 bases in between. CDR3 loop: CASRGVLDQETQYF. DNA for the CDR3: TGCGCCAGCAGGGGGGTCTTGGACCAAGAGACCCAGTACTTC.

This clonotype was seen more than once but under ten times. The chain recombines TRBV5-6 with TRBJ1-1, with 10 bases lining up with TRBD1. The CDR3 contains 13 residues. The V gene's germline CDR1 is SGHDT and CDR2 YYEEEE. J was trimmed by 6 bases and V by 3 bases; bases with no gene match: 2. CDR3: CASSWDRGAEAFF. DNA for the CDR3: TGTGCCAGCAGCTGGGACAGGGGAGCTGAAGCTTTCTTT.

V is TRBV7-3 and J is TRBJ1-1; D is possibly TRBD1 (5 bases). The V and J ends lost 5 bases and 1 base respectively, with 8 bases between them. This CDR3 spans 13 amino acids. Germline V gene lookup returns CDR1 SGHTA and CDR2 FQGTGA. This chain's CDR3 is CASSVDRNTEAFF. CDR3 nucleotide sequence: TGTGCCAGCAGCGTTGACAGGAACACTGAAGCTTTCTTT. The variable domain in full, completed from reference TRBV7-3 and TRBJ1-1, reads GAGVSQTPSNKVTEKGKYVELRCDPISGHTALYWYRQSLGQGPEFLIYFQGTGAADDSGLPNDRFFAVRPEGSVSTLKIQRTERGDSAVYLCASSVDRNTEAFFGQGTRLTVV.

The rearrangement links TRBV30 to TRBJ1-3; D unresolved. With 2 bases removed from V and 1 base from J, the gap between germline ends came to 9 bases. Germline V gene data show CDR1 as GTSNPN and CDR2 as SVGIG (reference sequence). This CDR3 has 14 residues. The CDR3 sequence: CAWSPLGSGNTIYF. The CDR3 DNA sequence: TGTGCCTGGAGTCCCCTAGGGTCTGGAAACACCATATATTTT.

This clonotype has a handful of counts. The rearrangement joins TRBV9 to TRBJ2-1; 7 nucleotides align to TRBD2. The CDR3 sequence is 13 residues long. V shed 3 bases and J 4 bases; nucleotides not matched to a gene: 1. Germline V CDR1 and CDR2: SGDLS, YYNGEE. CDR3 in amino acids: CASSGDYYNEQFF. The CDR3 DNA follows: TGTGCCAGCAGCGGGGACTATTACAATGAGCAGTTCTTC.

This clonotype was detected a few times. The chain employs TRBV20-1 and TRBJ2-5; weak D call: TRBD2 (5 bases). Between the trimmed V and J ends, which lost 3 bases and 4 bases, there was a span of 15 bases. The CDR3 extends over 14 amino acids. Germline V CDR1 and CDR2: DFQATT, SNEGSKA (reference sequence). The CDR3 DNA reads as TGCAGTGCTAGTAATGAGGGTTTGGGAGAGACCCAGTACTTC. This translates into CSASNEGLGETQYF.

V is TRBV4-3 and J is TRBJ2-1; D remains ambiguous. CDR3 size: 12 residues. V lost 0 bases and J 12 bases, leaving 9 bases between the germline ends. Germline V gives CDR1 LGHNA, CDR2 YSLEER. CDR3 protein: CASSQDYQSQFF. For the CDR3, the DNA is TGCGCCAGCAGCCAAGATTACCAATCGCAGTTCTTC.

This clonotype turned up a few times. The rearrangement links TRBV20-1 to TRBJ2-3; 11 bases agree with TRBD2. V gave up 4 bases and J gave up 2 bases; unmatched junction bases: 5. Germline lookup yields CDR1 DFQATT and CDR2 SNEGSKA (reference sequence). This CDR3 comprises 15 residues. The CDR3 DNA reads TGCAGTGCTACAAGACTAGCGGGAAACACAGATACGCAGTATTTT. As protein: CSATRLAGNTDTQYF.

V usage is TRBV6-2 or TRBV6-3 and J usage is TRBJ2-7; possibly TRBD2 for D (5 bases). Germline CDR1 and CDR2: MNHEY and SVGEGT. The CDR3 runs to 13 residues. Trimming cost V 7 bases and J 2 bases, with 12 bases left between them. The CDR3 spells CASTDLPTYEQYF. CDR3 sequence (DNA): TGTGCCAGCACGGACTTACCAACCTACGAGCAGTACTTC.

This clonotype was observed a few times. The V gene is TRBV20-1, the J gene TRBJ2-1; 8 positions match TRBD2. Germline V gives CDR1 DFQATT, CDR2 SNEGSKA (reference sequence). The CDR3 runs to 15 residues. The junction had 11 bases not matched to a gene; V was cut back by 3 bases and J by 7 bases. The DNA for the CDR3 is TGCAGTGCTAGCCCGGGGGGGCGACTAGGAAATGAGCAGTTCTTC. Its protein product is CSASPGGRLGNEQFF.

The CDR3 nucleotides read TGTGCCAGCAGCTGGCGGACGGTTTTCCAGCCCCAGCATTTT. This codes for CASSWRTVFQPQHF. This sequence joins TRBV21-1 and TRBJ1-5. TRBV21-1 is shown as a pseudogene. The CDR3 covers 14 residues.

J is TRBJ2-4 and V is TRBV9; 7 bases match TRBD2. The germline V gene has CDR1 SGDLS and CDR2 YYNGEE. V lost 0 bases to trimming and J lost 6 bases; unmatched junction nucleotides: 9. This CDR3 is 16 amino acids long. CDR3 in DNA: TGTGCCAGCAGCGTAGAAGGCGGGAGTTTGGGAAACATTCAGTACTTC. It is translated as CASSVEGGSLGNIQYF.

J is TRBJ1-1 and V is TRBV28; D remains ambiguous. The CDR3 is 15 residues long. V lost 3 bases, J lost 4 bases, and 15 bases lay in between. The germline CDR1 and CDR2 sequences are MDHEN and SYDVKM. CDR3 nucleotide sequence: TGTGCCAGCAGTTTCATTCAACTAGGGAGCACTGAAGCTTTCTTT. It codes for CASSFIQLGSTEAFF.

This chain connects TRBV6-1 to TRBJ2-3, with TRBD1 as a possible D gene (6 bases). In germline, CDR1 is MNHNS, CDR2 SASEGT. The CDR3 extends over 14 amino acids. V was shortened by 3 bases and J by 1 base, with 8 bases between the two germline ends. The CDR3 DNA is TGTGCCAGCAGTGAGGACAGCCGCACAGATACGCAGTATTTT. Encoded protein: CASSEDSRTDTQYF.

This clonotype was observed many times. CDR3 sequence reads: CASSLIAEKSEQYF. In DNA form, the CDR3 reads TGTGCCAGCAGTTTGATTGCGGAAAAGAGCGAGCAGTACTTC. The chain is built from TRBV12-3 or TRBV12-4 and TRBJ2-7, with unresolved D. The CDR3 is 14 residues long. The V and J ends lost 3 bases and 6 bases respectively, with 15 bases between them.

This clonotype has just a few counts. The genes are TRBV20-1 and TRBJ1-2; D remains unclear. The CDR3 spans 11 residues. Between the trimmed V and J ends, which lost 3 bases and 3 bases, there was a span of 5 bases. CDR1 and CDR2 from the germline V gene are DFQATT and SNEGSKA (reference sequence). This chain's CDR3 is CSASGHYGYTF. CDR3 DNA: TGCAGTGCTAGTGGCCACTATGGCTACACCTTC.

The CDR3, as DNA: TGTGCCATCAGTGAGGGACTAGCGGGTCGTTCGTATGAGCAGTTCTTC. Protein product: CAISEGLAGRSYEQFF. V usage is TRBV10-3 and J usage is TRBJ2-1; 11 bases agree with TRBD2. Germline V gene sequence: CDR1 ENHRY, CDR2 SYGVKD. The CDR3 has 16 residues. V was pared by 2 bases and J by 8 bases, with 8 bases of the junction left unmatched.

DNA of the CDR3: TGCGCCAGCAGCTTGGATTGGGTAAACAATGAGCAGTTCTTC. Its protein product is CASSLDWVNNEQFF. V and J are TRBV5-1 and TRBJ2-1; D is unclear. Trimming pared 0 bases from V and 5 bases from J, leaving 9 bases between. This CDR3 region has 14 residues. The germline V gene has CDR1 SGHRS and CDR2 YFSETQ.

The CDR3 sequence is CASSLTGLGNQPQHF. The CDR3 DNA reads TGTGCCAGCAGCCTTACAGGGTTGGGTAATCAGCCCCAGCATTTT. The V gene is TRBV9, the J gene TRBJ1-5; perhaps TRBD1 as D (6 bases). V shed 4 bases and J shed 4 bases, with 15 bases lying between them. This CDR3 region has 15 residues. Germline lookup yields CDR1 SGDLS and CDR2 YYNGEE.

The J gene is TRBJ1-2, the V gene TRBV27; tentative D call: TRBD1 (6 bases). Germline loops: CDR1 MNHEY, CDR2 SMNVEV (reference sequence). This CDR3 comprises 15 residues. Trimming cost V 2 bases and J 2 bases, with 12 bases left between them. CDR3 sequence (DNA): TGTGCCAGCAGTTTAAACGGACAGTTGAACTATGGCTACACCTTC. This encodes CASSLNGQLNYGYTF.

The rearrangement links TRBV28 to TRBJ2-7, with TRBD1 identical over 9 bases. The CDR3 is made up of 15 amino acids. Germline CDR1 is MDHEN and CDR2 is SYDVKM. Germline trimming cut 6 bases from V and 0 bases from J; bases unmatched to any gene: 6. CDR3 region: CASSGQGPSSYEQYF. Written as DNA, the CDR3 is TGTGCCAGCAGCGGACAGGGGCCAAGCTCCTACGAGCAGTACTTC.

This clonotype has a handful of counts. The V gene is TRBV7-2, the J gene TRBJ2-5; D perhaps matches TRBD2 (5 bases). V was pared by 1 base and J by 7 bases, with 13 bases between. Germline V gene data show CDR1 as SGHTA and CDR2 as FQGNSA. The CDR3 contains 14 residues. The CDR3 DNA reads TGTGCCAGCAGCTTAGGAGCTAAACGGGGGACCCAGTACTTC. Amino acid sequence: CASSLGAKRGTQYF.

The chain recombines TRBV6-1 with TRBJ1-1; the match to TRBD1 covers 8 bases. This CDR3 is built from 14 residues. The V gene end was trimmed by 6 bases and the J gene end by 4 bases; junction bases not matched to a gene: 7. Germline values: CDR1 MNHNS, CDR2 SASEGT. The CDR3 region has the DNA TGTGCCAGCAGGATGGACAGGGACTTCACTGAAGCTTTCTTT. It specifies CASRMDRDFTEAFF.

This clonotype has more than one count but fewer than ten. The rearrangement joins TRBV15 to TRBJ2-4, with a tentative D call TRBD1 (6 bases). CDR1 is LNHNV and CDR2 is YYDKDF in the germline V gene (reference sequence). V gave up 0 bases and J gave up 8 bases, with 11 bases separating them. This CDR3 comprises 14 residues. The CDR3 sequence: CATSRDVGADIQYF. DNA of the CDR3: TGTGCCACCAGCAGAGATGTGGGGGCGGACATTCAGTACTTC. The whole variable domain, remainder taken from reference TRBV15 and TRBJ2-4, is DAMVIQNPRYQVTQFGKPVTLSCSQTLNHNVMYWYQQKSSQAPKLLFHYYDKDFNNEADTPDNFQSRRPNTSFCFLDIRSPGLGDTAMYLCATSRDVGADIQYFGAGTRLSVL.

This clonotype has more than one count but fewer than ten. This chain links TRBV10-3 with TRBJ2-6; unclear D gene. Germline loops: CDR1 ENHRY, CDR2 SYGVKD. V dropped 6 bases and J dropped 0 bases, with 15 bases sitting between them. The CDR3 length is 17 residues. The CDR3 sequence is CAISPRPLISGANVLTF. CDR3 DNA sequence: TGTGCCATCAGCCCTCGCCCTTTAATCTCTGGGGCCAACGTCCTGACTTTC.

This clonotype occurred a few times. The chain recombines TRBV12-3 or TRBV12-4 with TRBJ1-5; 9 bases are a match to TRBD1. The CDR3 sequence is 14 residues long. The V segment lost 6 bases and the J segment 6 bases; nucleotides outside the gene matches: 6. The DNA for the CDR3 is TGTGCCAGCAGCAAGGGACAGGGAAGTCAGCCCCAGCATTTT. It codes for CASSKGQGSQPQHF.